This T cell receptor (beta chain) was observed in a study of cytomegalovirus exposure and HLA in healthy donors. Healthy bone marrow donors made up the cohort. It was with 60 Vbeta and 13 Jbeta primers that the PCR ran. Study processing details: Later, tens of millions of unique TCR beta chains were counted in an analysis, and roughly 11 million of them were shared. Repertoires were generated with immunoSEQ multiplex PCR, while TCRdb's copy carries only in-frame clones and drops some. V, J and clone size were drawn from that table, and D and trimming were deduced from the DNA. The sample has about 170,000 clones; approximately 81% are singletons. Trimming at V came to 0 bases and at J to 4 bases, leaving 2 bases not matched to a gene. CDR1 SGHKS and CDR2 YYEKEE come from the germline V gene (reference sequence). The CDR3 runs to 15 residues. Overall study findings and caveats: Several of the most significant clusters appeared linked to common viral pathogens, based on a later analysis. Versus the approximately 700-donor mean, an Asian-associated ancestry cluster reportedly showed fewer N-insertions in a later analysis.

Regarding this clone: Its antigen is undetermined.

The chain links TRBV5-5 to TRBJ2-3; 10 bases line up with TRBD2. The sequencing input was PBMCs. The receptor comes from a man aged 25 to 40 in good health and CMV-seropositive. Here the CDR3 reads CASSLGLAGADTQYF. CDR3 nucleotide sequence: TGTGCCAGCAGCTTGGGGCTAGCGGGAGCAGATACGCAGTATTTT.